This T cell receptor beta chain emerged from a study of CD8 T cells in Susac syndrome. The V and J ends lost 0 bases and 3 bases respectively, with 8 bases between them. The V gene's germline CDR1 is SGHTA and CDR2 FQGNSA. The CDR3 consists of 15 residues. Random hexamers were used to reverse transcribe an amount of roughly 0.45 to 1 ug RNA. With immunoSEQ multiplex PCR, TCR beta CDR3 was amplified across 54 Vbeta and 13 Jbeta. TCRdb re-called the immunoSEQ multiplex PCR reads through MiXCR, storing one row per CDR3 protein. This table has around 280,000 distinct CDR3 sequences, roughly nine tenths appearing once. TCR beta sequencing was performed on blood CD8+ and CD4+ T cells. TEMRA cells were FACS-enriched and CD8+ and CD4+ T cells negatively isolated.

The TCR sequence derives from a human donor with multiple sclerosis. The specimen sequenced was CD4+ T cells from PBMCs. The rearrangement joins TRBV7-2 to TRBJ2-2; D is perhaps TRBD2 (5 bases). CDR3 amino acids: CASSLAGVDTGELFF. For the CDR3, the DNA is TGTGCCAGCAGCTTAGCGGGAGTAGACACCGGGGAGCTGTTTTTT.